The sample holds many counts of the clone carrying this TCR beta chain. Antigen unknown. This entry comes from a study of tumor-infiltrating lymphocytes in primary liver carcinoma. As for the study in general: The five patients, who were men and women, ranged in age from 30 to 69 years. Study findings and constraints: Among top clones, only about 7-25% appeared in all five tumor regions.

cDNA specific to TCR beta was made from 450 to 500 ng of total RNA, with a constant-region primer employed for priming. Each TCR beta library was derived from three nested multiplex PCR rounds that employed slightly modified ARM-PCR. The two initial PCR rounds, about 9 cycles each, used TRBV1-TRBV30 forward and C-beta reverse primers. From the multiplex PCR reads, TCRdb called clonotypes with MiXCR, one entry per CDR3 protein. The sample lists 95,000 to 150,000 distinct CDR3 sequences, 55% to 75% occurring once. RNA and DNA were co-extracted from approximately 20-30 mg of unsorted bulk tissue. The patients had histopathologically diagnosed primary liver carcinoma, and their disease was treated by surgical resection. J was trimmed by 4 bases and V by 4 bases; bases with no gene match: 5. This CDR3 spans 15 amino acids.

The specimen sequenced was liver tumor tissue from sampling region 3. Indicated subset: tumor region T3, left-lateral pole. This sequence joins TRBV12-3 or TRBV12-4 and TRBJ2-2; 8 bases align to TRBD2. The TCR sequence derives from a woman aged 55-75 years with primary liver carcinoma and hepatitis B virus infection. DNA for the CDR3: TGTGCCAGCAGTTCGAGCGGGAGAGGCACCGGGGAGCTGTTTTTT. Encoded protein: CASSSSGRGTGELFF.